A selection of T cell receptor beta chains follows, all from one sample in a study of liver allograft versus peripheral blood T cells. Each CDR3 protein is one row after TCRdb ran MiXCR on the reads. This sample has just over 6,500 distinct CDR3 sequences, with roughly 17% found just once. Source of these receptors: a human patient who had a liver transplant. Some T cells may be supplied by the graft donor. The CDR3 runs from the conserved cysteine through the conserved F or W. D genes are given only for firm matches. A row's size may be missing; if present it is once, few, many or a size class.

abundance: medium-sized
d_gene: -
j_gene: TRBJ1-3
v_gene: TRBV30
CDR3nt: TGTGCCTGGAGCTCAGACAACTCTGGAAACACCATATATTTT
CDR3aa: CAWSSDNSGNTIYF

abundance: medium-sized
d_gene: TRBD1
j_gene: TRBJ1-2
v_gene: TRBV11-2
CDR3nt: TGTGCCAGCAGCTCCGAGGACAGGGTCTATGGCTACACCTTC
CDR3aa: CASSSEDRVYGYTF

abundance: medium-sized
d_gene: -
j_gene: TRBJ1-1
v_gene: TRBV10-2
CDR3nt: TGCGCCAGCAGTCACACTCCGGAGGGGTCCCCTGAAGCTTTCTTT
CDR3aa: CASSHTPEGSPEAFF

abundance: -
d_gene: -
j_gene: TRBJ2-1
v_gene: TRBV6-1
CDR3nt: TGTGCCAGCAGTGAAGTGGGAGAGTACAATGAGCAGTTCTTC
CDR3aa: CASSEVGEYNEQFF

abundance: medium-sized
d_gene: TRBD1
j_gene: TRBJ1-4
v_gene: TRBV5-6
CDR3nt: TGTGCCAGCAGCTTGGCAGGGGGCCGAGAAAAACTGTTTTTT
CDR3aa: CASSLAGGREKLFF

abundance: medium-sized
d_gene: -
j_gene: TRBJ1-2
v_gene: TRBV28
CDR3nt: TGTGCCAGCAGCTATTTGGGAGAGTATGGCTACACCTTC
CDR3aa: CASSYLGEYGYTF

abundance: few
d_gene: -
j_gene: TRBJ1-1
v_gene: TRBV5-6
CDR3nt: TGTGCCAGCAGCTTCCCAAGCTACACTGAAGCTTTCTTT
CDR3aa: CASSFPSYTEAFF

abundance: few
d_gene: -
j_gene: TRBJ2-7
v_gene: TRBV30
CDR3nt: TGTGCCGGGAGGTCCTGGGGGGCGGGTGAGCAGTACTTC
CDR3aa: CAGRSWGAGEQYF

abundance: once
d_gene: TRBD1
j_gene: TRBJ2-7
v_gene: TRBV18
CDR3nt: TGTGCCAGCTCACCAGAGACAGGGAGCTCCTACGAGCAGTACTTC
CDR3aa: CASSPETGSSYEQYF

abundance: -
d_gene: -
j_gene: TRBJ2-5
v_gene: TRBV20-1
CDR3nt: TGCAGTGCTAGTGTGGTGGAAGAGACCCAGTACTTC
CDR3aa: CSASVVEETQYF

abundance: few
d_gene: TRBD1
j_gene: TRBJ2-7
v_gene: TRBV12-3/TRBV12-4
CDR3nt: TGTGCCAGCAGTTTCCGCCTACAGGGGGCGGACGAGCAGTACTTC
CDR3aa: CASSFRLQGADEQYF

abundance: medium-sized
d_gene: TRBD2
j_gene: TRBJ2-1
v_gene: TRBV6-5
CDR3nt: TGTGCCAGCAGTTACTTCTTAGCGGGGGGCTACAATGAGCAGTTCTTC
CDR3aa: CASSYFLAGGYNEQFF

abundance: few
d_gene: TRBD2
j_gene: TRBJ2-1
v_gene: TRBV12-5
CDR3nt: TGTGCTAGTGGTTTGGTAGAGGGGCTAGCGGGGGGCTACAATGAGCAGTTCTTC
CDR3aa: CASGLVEGLAGGYNEQFF

abundance: few
d_gene: -
j_gene: TRBJ1-1
v_gene: TRBV20-1
CDR3nt: TGCAGTGCCCCGTCGGGGATGAACACTGAAGCTTTCTTT
CDR3aa: CSAPSGMNTEAFF

abundance: once
d_gene: -
j_gene: TRBJ1-6
v_gene: TRBV2
CDR3nt: TGTGCCAGCAGACCCAGGGAATCACCCCTCCACTTT
CDR3aa: CASRPRESPLHF

abundance: few
d_gene: -
j_gene: TRBJ1-1
v_gene: TRBV28
CDR3nt: TGTGCCAGCAGGTCGACAGTGGGAGGAGCTTTCTTT
CDR3aa: CASRSTVGGAFF